These T cell receptor beta chains were read from a single sample in a study of Ad26.COV2.S vaccination and SARS-CoV-2 variants. Data came from immunoSEQ multiplex PCR; TCRdb stores just in-frame clones and leaves some out. The repertoire holds some 300,000 clones, about 86% seen once, with roughly 2.1% in the top ten. The input for sequencing was peripheral blood, taken in a trial of Ad26.COV2.S vaccine versus placebo. These receptors all come from a person aged 18-60 years who received the Ad26.COV2.S COVID-19 vaccine or a placebo. Both conserved end residues are part of each CDR3. A D gene is named only where the DNA matches it firmly. Some rows have no size entry. The others give once, few or many, or a class for an expanded clone.

abundance: -
d_gene: TRBD1
len: 16
v_gene: TRBV5-6
j_gene: TRBJ1-5
CDR3nt: TGTGCCAGCAGCCTAGACAGGGGTGATAGCAATCAGCCCCAGCATTTT
CDR3aa: CASSLDRGDSNQPQHF

abundance: -
d_gene: -
len: 11
v_gene: TRBV6-5
j_gene: TRBJ1-1
CDR3nt: TGTGCCAGCAAATACAGGGAAGAAGCTTTCTTT
CDR3aa: CASKYREEAFF

abundance: -
d_gene: TRBD1
len: 15
v_gene: TRBV6-5
j_gene: TRBJ1-3
CDR3nt: TGTGCCAGCAGGACAGGGGTATGGGCTGGAAACACCATATATTTT
CDR3aa: CASRTGVWAGNTIYF

abundance: few
d_gene: -
len: 12
v_gene: TRBV25-1
j_gene: TRBJ2-2
CDR3nt: TGTGCCTCTCGGGGGAACACCGGGGAGCTGTTTTTT
CDR3aa: CASRGNTGELFF

abundance: once
d_gene: TRBD1
len: 16
v_gene: TRBV19
j_gene: TRBJ2-6
CDR3nt: TGTGCCAGTAGTCCGGGACAGCGCTCTGGGGCCAACGTCCTGACTTTC
CDR3aa: CASSPGQRSGANVLTF

abundance: -
d_gene: -
len: 15
v_gene: TRBV5-1
j_gene: TRBJ1-2
CDR3nt: TGCGCCAGCAGCCAATCCTCCAGCCAAGGCTATGGCTACACCTTC
CDR3aa: CASSQSSSQGYGYTF

abundance: once
d_gene: -
len: 19
v_gene: TRBV6-1
j_gene: TRBJ2-3
CDR3nt: TGTGCCAGCAGTGAAAAAGGGTGGAACAGCCCTACTAGCACAGATACGCAGTATTTT
CDR3aa: CASSEKGWNSPTSTDTQYF

abundance: once
d_gene: -
len: 16
v_gene: TRBV7-2
j_gene: TRBJ2-7
CDR3nt: TGTGCCAGCAGCCTTGGCGGGGCTTTTACCTCCTACGAGCAGTACTTC
CDR3aa: CASSLGGAFTSYEQYF

abundance: -
d_gene: -
len: 15
v_gene: TRBV3-1/TRBV3-2
j_gene: TRBJ1-5
CDR3nt: TGTGCCAGCAGCCAAGGGACCTACAAAGCTCAGCCCCAGCATTTT
CDR3aa: CASSQGTYKAQPQHF

abundance: few
d_gene: -
len: 13
v_gene: TRBV19
j_gene: TRBJ1-3
CDR3nt: TGTGCCAGTATCAACGACCTTGGAAACACCATATATTTT
CDR3aa: CASINDLGNTIYF

abundance: -
d_gene: TRBD2
len: 15
v_gene: TRBV3-1/TRBV3-2
j_gene: TRBJ2-1
CDR3nt: TGTGCCAGCAGCCGCACCGGGACTAGGGTAAATGAGCAGTTCTTC
CDR3aa: CASSRTGTRVNEQFF

abundance: -
d_gene: TRBD2
len: 14
v_gene: TRBV6-5
j_gene: TRBJ2-5
CDR3nt: TGTGCCAGCAGTCCTTTAGCGGGGGCAGAGACCCAGTACTTC
CDR3aa: CASSPLAGAETQYF

abundance: -
d_gene: TRBD1
len: 16
v_gene: TRBV4-2
j_gene: TRBJ2-1
CDR3nt: TGTGCCAGCAGCCAAGAAGGACAGGGGGCAAGGTATGAGCAGTTCTTC
CDR3aa: CASSQEGQGARYEQFF

abundance: -
d_gene: -
len: 17
v_gene: TRBV7-2
j_gene: TRBJ1-2
CDR3nt: TGTGCCAGCAGCTTAAGGGGGGCAAACCGCGCTAACTATGGCTACACCTTC
CDR3aa: CASSLRGANRANYGYTF

abundance: -
d_gene: -
len: 12
v_gene: TRBV3-1/TRBV3-2
j_gene: TRBJ1-6
CDR3nt: TGTGCCAGCAGCCAGGGGTCTTCACCCCTCCACTTT
CDR3aa: CASSQGSSPLHF

abundance: once
d_gene: TRBD1
len: 15
v_gene: TRBV2
j_gene: TRBJ1-4
CDR3nt: TGTGCCAGCAGTGAAGACAGGGGGCGGGGAGAAAAACTGTTTTTT
CDR3aa: CASSEDRGRGEKLFF

abundance: -
d_gene: TRBD1
len: 15
v_gene: TRBV2
j_gene: TRBJ1-4
CDR3nt: TGTGCCAGCAGTGAAGTAGGACAGGGAACAGAAAAACTGTTTTTT
CDR3aa: CASSEVGQGTEKLFF

abundance: -
d_gene: -
len: 14
v_gene: TRBV19
j_gene: TRBJ2-5
CDR3nt: TGTGCCAGTAGTACCACCCAGGGAAAAGAGACCCAGTACTTC
CDR3aa: CASSTTQGKETQYF

abundance: once
d_gene: TRBD1
len: 15
v_gene: TRBV18
j_gene: TRBJ2-4
CDR3nt: TGTGCCAGCTCACCCCCGGGACAGGGTGAAAACATTCAGTACTTC
CDR3aa: CASSPPGQGENIQYF

abundance: -
d_gene: TRBD1
len: 16
v_gene: TRBV7-2
j_gene: TRBJ2-6
CDR3nt: TGTGCCAGCAGCTTACAACAGGGGGGCGGGGCCAACGTCCTGACTTTC
CDR3aa: CASSLQQGGGANVLTF

abundance: once
d_gene: -
len: 14
v_gene: TRBV14
j_gene: TRBJ2-7
CDR3nt: TGTGCCAGCAGCCAAGCGGGACACCAGTACGAGCAGTACTTC
CDR3aa: CASSQAGHQYEQYF

abundance: -
d_gene: -
len: 14
v_gene: TRBV5-5
j_gene: TRBJ2-3
CDR3nt: TGTGCCAGCAGCGGCCGGATTAGCACAGATACGCAGTATTTT
CDR3aa: CASSGRISTDTQYF

abundance: once
d_gene: TRBD1
len: 15
v_gene: TRBV19
j_gene: TRBJ1-6
CDR3nt: TGTGCCAGCTGTGGCGGGGACAGGGCGAATTCACCCCTCCACTTT
CDR3aa: CASCGGDRANSPLHF

abundance: -
d_gene: -
len: 13
v_gene: TRBV5-6
j_gene: TRBJ1-2
CDR3nt: TGTGCCAGCACTACAGGGACCGGGGATGGCTACACCTTC
CDR3aa: CASTTGTGDGYTF